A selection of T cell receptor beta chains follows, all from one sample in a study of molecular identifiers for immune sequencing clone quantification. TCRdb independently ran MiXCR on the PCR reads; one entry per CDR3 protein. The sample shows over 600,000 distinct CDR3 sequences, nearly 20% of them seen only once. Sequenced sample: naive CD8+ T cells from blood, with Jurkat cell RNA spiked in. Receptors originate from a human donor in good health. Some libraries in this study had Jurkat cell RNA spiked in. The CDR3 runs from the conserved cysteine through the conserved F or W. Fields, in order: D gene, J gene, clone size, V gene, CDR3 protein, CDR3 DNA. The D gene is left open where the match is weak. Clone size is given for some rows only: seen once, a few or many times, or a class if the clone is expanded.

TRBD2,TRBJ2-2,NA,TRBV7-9,CASGGSGARGTGELFF,TGTGCCAGCGGCGGGAGCGGAGCTCGTGGCACCGGGGAGCTGTTTTTT
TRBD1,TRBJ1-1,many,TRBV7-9,CASSYGTGLPEAFF,TGTGCCAGCAGCTACGGGACAGGTTTACCTGAAGCTTTCTTT
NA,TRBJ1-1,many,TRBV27,CASSLLQPTVNTEAFF,TGTGCCAGCAGTTTACTGCAGCCGACAGTGAACACTGAAGCTTTCTTT
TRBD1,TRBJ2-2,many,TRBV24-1,CATSDPTGGNTGELFF,TGTGCCACCAGTGACCCGACAGGGGGCAACACCGGGGAGCTGTTTTTT
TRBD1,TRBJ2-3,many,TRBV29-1,CSVGVGQGTDTQYF,TGCAGCGTTGGTGTGGGACAGGGCACAGATACGCAGTATTTT
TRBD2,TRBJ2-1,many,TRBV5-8,CASTRGTSGSNEQFF,TGTGCCAGCACCCGTGGGACTAGCGGGAGCAATGAGCAGTTCTTC
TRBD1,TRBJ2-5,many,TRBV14,CASSQDRDSQETQYF,TGTGCCAGCAGCCAAGATCGGGACAGCCAAGAGACCCAGTACTTC
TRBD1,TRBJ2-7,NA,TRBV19,CASSITGGTYERYF,TGTGCCAGTAGTATAACAGGGGGTACCTACGAGCGGTACTTT
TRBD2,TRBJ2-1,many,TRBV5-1,CASSWTSGDSYNEQFF,TGCGCCAGCAGTTGGACTAGCGGGGACTCCTACAATGAGCAGTTCTTC
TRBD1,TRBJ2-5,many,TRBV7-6,CASSPGTAYQETQYF,TGTGCCAGCAGCCCCGGGACAGCCTACCAAGAGACCCAGTACTTC
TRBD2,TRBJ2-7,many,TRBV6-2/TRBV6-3,CATSSGTSGRYPSYEQYF,TGTGCCACCTCGTCCGGGACTAGCGGGAGGTACCCCTCCTACGAGCAGTACTTC
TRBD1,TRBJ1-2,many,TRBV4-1,CASSQEGQGYYGYTF,TGCGCCAGCAGCCAAGAGGGACAGGGTTACTATGGCTACACCTTC
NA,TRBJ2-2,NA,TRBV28,CASSFNTGELVF,TGTGCCAGCAGTTTTAACACCGGGGAGCTGGTTTTT
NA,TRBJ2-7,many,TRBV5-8,CASSLESSSYEQYF,TGTGCCAGCAGCTTGGAGTCTAGCTCGTACGAGCAGTACTTC
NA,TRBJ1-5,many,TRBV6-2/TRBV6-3,CASTKDAQGNQPQHF,TGTGCCAGCACCAAAGACGCGCAGGGCAATCAGCCCCAGCATTTT
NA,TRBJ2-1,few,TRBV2,CASKAWFHEQFF,TGTGCCAGCAAGGCTTGGTTTCATGAGCAGTTCTTC
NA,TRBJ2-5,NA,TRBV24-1,CATSDFYGSQETQYF,TGTGCCACCAGTGATTTTTACGGGTCCCAAGAGACCCAGTACTTC
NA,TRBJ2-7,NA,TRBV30,CAWRRVRDSSYEQYF,TGTGCCTGGAGGCGGGTGCGGGATAGCTCCTACGAGCAGTACTTC
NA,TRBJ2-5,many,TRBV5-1,CASSLEDRWQETQYF,TGCGCCAGCAGCTTGGAGGACAGATGGCAAGAGACCCAGTACTTC
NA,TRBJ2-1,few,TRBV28,CASTSGLSSYNEQFF,TGTGCCAGCACCTCCGGCTTAAGCTCCTACAATGAGCAGTTCTTC
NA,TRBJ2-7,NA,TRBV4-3,CASGQGTGLISYEQYF,TGCGCCAGCGGCCAAGGCACAGGGCTGATATCCTACGAGCAGTACTTC
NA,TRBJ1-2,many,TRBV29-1,CSVEDGPNYGYTF,TGCAGCGTTGAGGACGGCCCTAACTATGGCTACACCTTC
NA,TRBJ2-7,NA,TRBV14,CASSQVLFYEQYF,TGTGCCAGCAGCCAAGTCTTATTTTACGAGCAGTACTTC
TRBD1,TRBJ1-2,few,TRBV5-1,CASSWTGGDGYTF,TGCGCCAGCAGCTGGACAGGGGGAGATGGCTACACCTTC
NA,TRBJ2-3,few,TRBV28,CASRKPGVGSGDTQYF,TGTGCCAGCAGGAAGCCAGGGGTGGGATCAGGAGATACGCAGTATTTT
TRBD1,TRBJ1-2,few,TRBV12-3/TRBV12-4,CASVGAGTGKRGYGYTF,TGTGCCAGTGTGGGTGCCGGGACAGGGAAGAGAGGCTATGGCTACACCTTC
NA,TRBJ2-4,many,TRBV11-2,CASSLSDYSKNIQYF,TGTGCCAGCAGCTTATCAGATTATAGCAAAAACATTCAGTACTTC